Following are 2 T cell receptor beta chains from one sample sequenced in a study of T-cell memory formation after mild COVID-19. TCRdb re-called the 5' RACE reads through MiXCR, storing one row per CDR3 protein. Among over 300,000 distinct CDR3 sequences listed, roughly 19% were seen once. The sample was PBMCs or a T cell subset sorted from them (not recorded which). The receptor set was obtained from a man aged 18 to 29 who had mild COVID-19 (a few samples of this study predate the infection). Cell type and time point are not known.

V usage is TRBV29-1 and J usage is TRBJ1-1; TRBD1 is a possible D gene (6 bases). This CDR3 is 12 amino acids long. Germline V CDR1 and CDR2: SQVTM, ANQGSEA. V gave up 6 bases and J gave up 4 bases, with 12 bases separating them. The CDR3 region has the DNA TGCAGCGTGAGGGGGTTTATCACTGAAGCTTTCTTT. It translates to CSVRGFITEAFF.

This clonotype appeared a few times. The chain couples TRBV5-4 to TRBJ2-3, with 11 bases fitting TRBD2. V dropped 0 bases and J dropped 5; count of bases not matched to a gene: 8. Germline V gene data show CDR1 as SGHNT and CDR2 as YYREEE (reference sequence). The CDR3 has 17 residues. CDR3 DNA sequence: TGTGCCAGCAGCTTGGAGGAAGGGCTAGCGGGGGGAGATACGCAGTATTTT. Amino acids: CASSLEEGLAGGDTQYF.